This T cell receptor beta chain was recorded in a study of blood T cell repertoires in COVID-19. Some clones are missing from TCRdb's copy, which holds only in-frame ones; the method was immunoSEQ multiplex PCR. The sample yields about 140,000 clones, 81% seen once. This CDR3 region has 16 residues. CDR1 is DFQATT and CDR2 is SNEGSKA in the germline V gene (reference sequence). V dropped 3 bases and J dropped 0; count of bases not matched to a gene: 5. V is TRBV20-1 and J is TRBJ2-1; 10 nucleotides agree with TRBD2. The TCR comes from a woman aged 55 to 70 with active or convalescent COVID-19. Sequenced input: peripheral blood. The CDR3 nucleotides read TGCAGTGCTAGTCCCCCTAGCGGGGGCTCCTACAATGAGCAGTTCTTC. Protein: CSASPPSGGSYNEQFF.